The clone carrying this T cell receptor (beta chain) was counted at least ten times. What it binds is unknown. This CDR3 is built from 15 residues. V was trimmed by 6 bases and J by 0 bases, leaving 12 bases between them. The germline CDR1 and CDR2 sequences are LGHDT and YNNKEL (reference sequence). The entry originates in a study of glioma-infiltrating T cells. Findings and caveats of the study: Gliomas, especially low-grade, showed above-expected tissue-blood divergence; non-neoplastic patients showed below. Only very few CDR3 sequences appeared in both tissue and blood.

The iRepertoire nested amplicon-rescue multiplex PCR amplified TCR alpha and beta CDR3s from RNA. One-step reverse transcription and amplification started from approximately 100-400 ng of tissue mRNA or PBMC total RNA. Each CDR3 protein is one row after TCRdb ran MiXCR on the multiplex PCR reads. The profile shows about 130,000 distinct CDR3 sequences, approximately 25% of them singletons. The rearrangement links TRBV3-1 to TRBJ2-1; no clear D. Material: glioma tissue, nonneoplastic brain tissue, or PBMCs (not recorded which). The TCR sequence derives from a human donor with low-grade glioma or glioblastoma, undergoing nonglioma brain surgery, or in good health (not recorded which). Here the CDR3 reads CASSRGRSSYNEQFF. CDR3 sequence (DNA): TGTGCCAGCAGTCGAGGAAGGAGCTCCTACAATGAGCAGTTCTTC.